This TCR beta chain appears in the sequencing data of a study of T cell clonotyping in hematopoietic cell transplantation. General observations from the study: Broader posttransplant TCR repertoire diversity was predicted by graft donor and pretransplant recipient Inverse Simpson Index values. No sorting was done, leaving CD4 and CD8 contributions mixed. Few recipient clonotypes overlapped donors; over 95% were de novo at given depth. Pathologically expanded recipient clonotypes increased progressively from day 30 to day 180 as diversity fell.

On this clone itself: The antigen is unknown.

V was shortened by 0 bases and J by 1 base, with 12 bases between the two germline ends. Germline loops: CDR1 MNHNY, CDR2 SVGAGI (reference sequence). The CDR3 spans 16 residues. Sequencing used immunoSEQ multiplex PCR; TCRdb keeps in-frame clones, though not all of them. The sample has nearly 70,000 clones; around 94% are singletons. The sequencing sample was made of peripheral blood mononuclear cells. The chain couples TRBV6-6 to TRBJ2-5, with unresolved D. The TCR comes from a man aged 50 to 60 in good health. Some clones in this sample may be carry-over from other donors' samples. Here the CDR3 DNA reads TGTGCCAGCAGTTACTCGACGCTGGGCAGCCAAGAGACCCAGTACTTC. Its protein is CASSYSTLGSQETQYF.